This TCR beta chain came from a study of cytomegalovirus exposure and HLA in healthy donors. At the level of the study: Earlier, about 180 million T cells were analyzed, and some 120 million unique TCR beta sequences were found among them.

The PCR used 60 Vbeta and 13 Jbeta primers. In the source study's methods: An analysis that came later counted 80 million or so unique TCR beta chains, around 12 million shared. Some clones are missing from TCRdb's copy, which holds only in-frame ones; the method was immunoSEQ multiplex PCR. V and J calls and clone size are copied from that table; D and trimming were computed from the DNA. The table has 85,000 to 95,000 clones, over 65% seen once. Germline V lookup: CDR1 MRHNA, CDR2 SNTAGT. This CDR3 has 17 amino acids. Trimming stripped 6 bases from V and 1 base from J, with 20 bases between. Overall study results and limits: A further, later analysis showed that HLA-associated TCR beta chains (compared with equally common others) were more clonally expanded.

Comment on this clone: No antigen is known for it.

This clonotype originated in a young man in good health and CMV-seropositive. Sequencing was performed on PBMCs. V gene TRBV6-4 combines with J gene TRBJ2-3; weak D call: TRBD2 (5 bases). The CDR3 spells CASSQRADELRTDTQYF. The DNA for the CDR3 is TGTGCCAGCAGCCAGAGGGCGGATGAACTCCGCACAGATACGCAGTATTTT.